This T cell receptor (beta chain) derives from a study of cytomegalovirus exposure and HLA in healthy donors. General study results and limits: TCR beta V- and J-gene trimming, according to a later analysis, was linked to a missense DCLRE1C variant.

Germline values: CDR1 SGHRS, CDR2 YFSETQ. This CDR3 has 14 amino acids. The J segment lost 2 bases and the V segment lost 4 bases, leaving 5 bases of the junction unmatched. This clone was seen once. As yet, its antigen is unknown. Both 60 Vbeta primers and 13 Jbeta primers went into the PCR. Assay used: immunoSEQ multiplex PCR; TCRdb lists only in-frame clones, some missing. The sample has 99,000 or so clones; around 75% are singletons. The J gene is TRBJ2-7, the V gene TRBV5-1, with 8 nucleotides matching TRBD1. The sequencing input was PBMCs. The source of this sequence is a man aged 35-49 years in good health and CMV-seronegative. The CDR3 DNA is TGCGCCAGCAGCCCGGGACAGGTGCCCTACGAGCAGTACTTC. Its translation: CASSPGQVPYEQYF.